This TCR beta chain was obtained from a study of control samples from healthy donors and cancer patients. The germline CDR1 and CDR2 sequences are SGHAT and FQNNGV. The length of the CDR3 is 16 residues. The trim removed 5 bases at V and 4 bases at J, leaving 12 bases unmatched. TCRdb's copy holds only in-frame clones and misses some; the assay was immunoSEQ multiplex PCR. The sample carries around 110,000 clones, 70% to 90% recorded once. V usage is TRBV11-2 and J usage is TRBJ1-2, with 8 nucleotides matching TRBD1. Sequencing was done on a sample of blood. This clonotype was obtained from a woman aged 65 to 85 in good health. The CDR3: CASSLMTGANFYGYTF. CDR3 DNA: TGTGCCAGCAGCCTAATGACAGGGGCCAACTTCTATGGCTACACCTTC.